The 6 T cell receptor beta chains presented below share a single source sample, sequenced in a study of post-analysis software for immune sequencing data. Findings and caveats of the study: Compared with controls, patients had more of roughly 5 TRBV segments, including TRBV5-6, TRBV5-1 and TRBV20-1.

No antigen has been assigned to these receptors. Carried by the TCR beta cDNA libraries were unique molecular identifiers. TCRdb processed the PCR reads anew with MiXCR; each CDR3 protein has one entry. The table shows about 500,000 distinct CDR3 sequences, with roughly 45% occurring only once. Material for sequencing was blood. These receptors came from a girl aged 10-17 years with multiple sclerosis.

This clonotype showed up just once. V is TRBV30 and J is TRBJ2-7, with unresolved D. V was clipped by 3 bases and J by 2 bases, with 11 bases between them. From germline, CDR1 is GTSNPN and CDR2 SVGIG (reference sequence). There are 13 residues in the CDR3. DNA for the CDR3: TGTGCCTGGAGAAGGCAGCCCGCCTACGAGCAGTACTTC. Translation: CAWRRQPAYEQYF. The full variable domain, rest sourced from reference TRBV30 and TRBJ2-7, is SQTIHQWPATLVQPVGSPLSLECTVEGTSNPNLYWYRQAAGRGLQLLFYSVGIGQISSEVPQNLSASRPQDRQFILSSKKLLLSDSGFYLCAWRRQPAYEQYFGPGTRLTVT.

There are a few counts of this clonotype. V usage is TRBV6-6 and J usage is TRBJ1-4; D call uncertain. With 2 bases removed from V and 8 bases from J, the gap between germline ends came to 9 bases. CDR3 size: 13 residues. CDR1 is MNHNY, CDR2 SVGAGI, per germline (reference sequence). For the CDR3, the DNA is TGTGCCAGCAGTTACAACAGTCTGGAAAAACTGTTTTTT. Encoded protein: CASSYNSLEKLFF.

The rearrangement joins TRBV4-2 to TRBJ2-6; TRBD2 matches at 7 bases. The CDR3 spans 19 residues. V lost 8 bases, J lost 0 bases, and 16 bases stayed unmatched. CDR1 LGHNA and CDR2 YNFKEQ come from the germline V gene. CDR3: CASLSSGALESSGANVLTF. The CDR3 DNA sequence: TGTGCCAGCCTGTCAAGCGGGGCGTTGGAATCCTCTGGGGCCAACGTCCTGACTTTC.

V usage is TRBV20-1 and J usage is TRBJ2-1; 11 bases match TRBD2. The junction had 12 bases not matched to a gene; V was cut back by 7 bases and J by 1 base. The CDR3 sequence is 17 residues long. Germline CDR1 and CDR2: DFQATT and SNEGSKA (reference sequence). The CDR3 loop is CSVGTTSGRWSYNEQFF. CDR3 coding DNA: TGCAGTGTTGGGACCACTAGCGGGAGATGGTCCTACAATGAGCAGTTCTTC.

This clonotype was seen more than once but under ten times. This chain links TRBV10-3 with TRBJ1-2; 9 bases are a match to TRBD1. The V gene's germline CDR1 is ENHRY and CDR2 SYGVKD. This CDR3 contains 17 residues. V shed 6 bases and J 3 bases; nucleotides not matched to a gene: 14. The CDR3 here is CAIRGQGPWAVDYGYTF. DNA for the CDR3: TGTGCCATCAGAGGACAGGGGCCCTGGGCGGTGGACTATGGCTACACCTTC.

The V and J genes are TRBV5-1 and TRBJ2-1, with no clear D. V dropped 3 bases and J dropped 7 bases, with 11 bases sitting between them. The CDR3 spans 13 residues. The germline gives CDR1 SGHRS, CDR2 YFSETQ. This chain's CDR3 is CASSSNGLNEQFF. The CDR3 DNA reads TGCGCCAGCAGCTCCAACGGGTTAAATGAGCAGTTCTTC. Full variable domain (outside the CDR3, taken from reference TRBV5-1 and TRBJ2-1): KAGVTQTPRYLIKTRGQQVTLSCSPISGHRSVSWYQQTPGQGLQFLFEYFSETQRNKGNFPGRFSGRQFSNSRSEMNVSTLELGDSALYLCASSSNGLNEQFFGPGTRLTVL.